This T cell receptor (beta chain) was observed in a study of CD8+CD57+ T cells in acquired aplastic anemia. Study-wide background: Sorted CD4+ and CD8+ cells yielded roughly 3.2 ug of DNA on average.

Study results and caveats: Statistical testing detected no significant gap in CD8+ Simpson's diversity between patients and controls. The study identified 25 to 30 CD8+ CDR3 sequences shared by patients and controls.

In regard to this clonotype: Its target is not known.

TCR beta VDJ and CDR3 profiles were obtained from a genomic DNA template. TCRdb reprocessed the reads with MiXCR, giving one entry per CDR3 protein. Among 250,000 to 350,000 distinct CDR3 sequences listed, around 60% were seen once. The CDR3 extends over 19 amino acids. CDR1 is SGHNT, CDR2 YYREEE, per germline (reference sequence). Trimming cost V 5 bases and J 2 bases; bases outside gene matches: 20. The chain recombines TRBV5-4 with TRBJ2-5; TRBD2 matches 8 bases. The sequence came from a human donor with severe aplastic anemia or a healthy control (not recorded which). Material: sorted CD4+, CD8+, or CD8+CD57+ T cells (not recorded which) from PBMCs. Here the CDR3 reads CASRFPAVLPASGQETQYF. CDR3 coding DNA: TGTGCCAGCAGGTTTCCTGCAGTGCTACCGGCTAGCGGGCAAGAGACCCAGTACTTC.